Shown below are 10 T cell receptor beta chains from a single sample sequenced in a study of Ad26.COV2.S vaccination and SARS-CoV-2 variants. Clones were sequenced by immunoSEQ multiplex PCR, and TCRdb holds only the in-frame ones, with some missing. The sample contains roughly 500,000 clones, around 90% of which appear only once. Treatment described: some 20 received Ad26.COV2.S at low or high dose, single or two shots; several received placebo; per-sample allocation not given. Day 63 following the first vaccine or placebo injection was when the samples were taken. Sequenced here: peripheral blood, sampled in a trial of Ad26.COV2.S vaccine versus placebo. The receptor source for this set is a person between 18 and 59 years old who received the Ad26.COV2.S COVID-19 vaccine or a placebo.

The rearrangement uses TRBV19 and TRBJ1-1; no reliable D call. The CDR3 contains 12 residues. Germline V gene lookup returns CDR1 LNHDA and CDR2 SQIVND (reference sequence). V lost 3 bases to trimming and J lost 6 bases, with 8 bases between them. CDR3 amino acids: CASSIPGAEAFF. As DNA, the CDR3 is TGTGCCAGTAGTATCCCGGGAGCTGAAGCTTTCTTT. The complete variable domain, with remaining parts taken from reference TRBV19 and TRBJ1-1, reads DGGITQSPKYLFRKEGQNVTLSCEQNLNHDAMYWYRQDPGQGLRLIYYSQIVNDFQKGDIAEGYSVSREKKESFPLTVTSAQKNPTAFYLCASSIPGAEAFFGQGTRLTVV.

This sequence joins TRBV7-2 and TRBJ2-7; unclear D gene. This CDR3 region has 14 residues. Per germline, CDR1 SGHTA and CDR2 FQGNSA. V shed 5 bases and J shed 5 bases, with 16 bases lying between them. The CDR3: CASSPEMEIDEQYF. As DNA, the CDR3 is TGTGCCAGCAGCCCGGAAATGGAGATAGACGAGCAGTACTTC.

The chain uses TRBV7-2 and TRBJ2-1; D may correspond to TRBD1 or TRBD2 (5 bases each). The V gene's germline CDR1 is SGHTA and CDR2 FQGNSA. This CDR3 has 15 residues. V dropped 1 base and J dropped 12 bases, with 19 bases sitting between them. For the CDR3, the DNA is TGTGCCAGCAGCTTAGGTCTTTGGGACCCCCTAGGGCAGTTCTTC. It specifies CASSLGLWDPLGQFF. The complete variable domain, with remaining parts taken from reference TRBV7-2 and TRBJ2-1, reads GAGVSQSPSNKVTEKGKDVELRCDPISGHTALYWYRQSLGQGLEFLIYFQGNSAPDKSGLPSDRFSAERTGGSVSTLTIQRTQQEDSAVYLCASSLGLWDPLGQFFGPGTRLTVL.

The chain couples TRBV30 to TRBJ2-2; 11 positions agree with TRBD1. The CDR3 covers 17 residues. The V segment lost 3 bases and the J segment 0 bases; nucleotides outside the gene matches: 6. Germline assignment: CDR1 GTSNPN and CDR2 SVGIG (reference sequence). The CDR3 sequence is CAWRPRTGGSNTGELFF. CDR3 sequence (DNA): TGTGCCTGGAGACCTAGGACAGGGGGCTCGAACACCGGGGAGCTGTTTTTT.

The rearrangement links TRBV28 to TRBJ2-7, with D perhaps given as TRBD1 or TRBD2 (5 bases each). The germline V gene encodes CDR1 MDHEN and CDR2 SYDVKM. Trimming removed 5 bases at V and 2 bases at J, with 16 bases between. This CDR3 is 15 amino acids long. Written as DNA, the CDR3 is TGTGCCAGCAGTATTTACACGGTGGGGGCCTACGAGCAGTACTTC. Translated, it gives CASSIYTVGAYEQYF.

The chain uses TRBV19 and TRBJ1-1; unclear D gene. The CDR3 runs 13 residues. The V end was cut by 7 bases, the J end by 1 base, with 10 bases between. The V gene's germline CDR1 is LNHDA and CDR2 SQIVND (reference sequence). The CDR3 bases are TGTGCCAGTATCGAATTAGGGAACACTGAAGCTTTCTTT. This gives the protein CASIELGNTEAFF.

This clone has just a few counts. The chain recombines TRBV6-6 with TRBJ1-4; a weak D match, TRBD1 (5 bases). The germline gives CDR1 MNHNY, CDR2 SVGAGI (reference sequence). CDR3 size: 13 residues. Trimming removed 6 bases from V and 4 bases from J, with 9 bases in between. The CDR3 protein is CASRWDGNEKLFF. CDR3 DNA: TGTGCCAGCAGGTGGGACGGTAATGAAAAACTGTTTTTT.

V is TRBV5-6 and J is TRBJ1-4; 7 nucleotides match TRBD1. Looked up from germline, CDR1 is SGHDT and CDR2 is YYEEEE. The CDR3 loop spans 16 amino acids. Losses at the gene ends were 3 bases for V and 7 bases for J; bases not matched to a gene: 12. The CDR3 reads CASSWAPTGSVEKLFF. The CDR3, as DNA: TGTGCCAGCAGCTGGGCACCGACAGGGAGTGTTGAAAAACTGTTTTTT.

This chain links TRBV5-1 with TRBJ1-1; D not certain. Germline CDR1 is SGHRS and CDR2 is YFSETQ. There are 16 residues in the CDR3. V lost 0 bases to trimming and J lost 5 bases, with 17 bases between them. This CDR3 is CASSLVYNLRVTEAFF. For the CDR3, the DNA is TGCGCCAGCAGCTTGGTATATAATTTGCGGGTAACTGAAGCTTTCTTT.

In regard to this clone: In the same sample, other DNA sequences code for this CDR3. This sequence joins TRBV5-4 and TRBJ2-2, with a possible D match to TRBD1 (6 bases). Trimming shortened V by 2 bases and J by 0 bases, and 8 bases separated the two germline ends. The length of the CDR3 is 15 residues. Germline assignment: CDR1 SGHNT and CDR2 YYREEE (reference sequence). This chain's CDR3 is CASSLQGSNTGELFF. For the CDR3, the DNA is TGTGCCAGCAGCTTACAGGGTTCGAACACCGGGGAGCTGTTTTTT.